Listed here is a single TCR beta chain. Its antigen is currently unknown. The CDR3 spans 13 residues. Germline V lookup: CDR1 DFQATT, CDR2 SNEGSKA (reference sequence). V gave up 6 bases and J gave up 4 bases, with 14 bases separating them. The entry originates in a study of post-analysis software for immune sequencing data. Regarding the study as a whole: Five or six TRBV segments, including TRBV5-6, TRBV5-1 and TRBV20-1, were more frequent in patients than controls. When the samples were clustered directly with F measure, those that had been prepared in the same batch showed strong co-clustering.

Unique-molecular-identifier-tagged TCR beta cDNA libraries were used. Approximately 0.5 million cDNA molecules were recovered from an input of roughly 0.85 to 10 million T cells. Via MiXCR, TCRdb re-called the PCR reads, giving one row per CDR3 protein. This sample has fewer than 850,000 distinct CDR3 sequences, with about 32% found just once. The chain has TRBV20-1 and TRBJ2-3, with a possible D match to TRBD2 (5 bases). The sample comprised blood. The source is a girl aged 5 to 17 with multiple sclerosis. The CDR3 here is CSARLGISDTQYF. The CDR3 DNA sequence: TGCAGTGCGAGGCTCGGGATTTCAGATACGCAGTATTTT.